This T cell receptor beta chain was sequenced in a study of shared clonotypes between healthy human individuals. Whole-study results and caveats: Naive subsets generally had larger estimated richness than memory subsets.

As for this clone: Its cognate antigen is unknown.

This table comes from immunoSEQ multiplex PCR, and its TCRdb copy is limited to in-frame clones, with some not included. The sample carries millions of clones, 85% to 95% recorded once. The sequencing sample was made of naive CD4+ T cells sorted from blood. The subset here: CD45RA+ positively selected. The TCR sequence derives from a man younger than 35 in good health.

In DNA, the CDR3 is TGTGCCAGCAGTGAAGGGTTTGGAAGGCCTGCGCAGTATTTT. As protein: CASSEGFGRPAQYF. The rearrangement uses TRBV6-1 and TRBJ2-3; unclear D gene. V was shortened by 1 base and J by 10 bases, with 15 bases between the two germline ends. Per the germline V gene, CDR1 is MNHNS and CDR2 is SASEGT. The CDR3 is 14 amino acids.